Listed below are T cell receptor beta chains from one sample, sequenced in a study of tumor and adjacent non-tumor tissue in lung cancer. TCRdb passed the multiplex PCR reads through MiXCR, listing each CDR3 protein once. The sample lists approximately 77,000 distinct CDR3 sequences, more than 80% occurring once. The sequenced material came from distant non-tumor lung tissue. The origin of the receptors is a man between 60 and 70 years old with non-small cell lung cancer. Each CDR3 is given with its conserved first and last residue. The order of the fields is clone size, J gene, D gene, V gene, CDR3 length, CDR3 protein, CDR3 DNA. The D gene is left open where the match is weak. Clone size is not always given. Where it is, it says once, few, many or a class for expanded clones.

abundance: -
j_gene: TRBJ2-3
d_gene: -
v_gene: TRBV12-3/TRBV12-4
len: 16
CDR3aa: CANRRLWGLESDTQYF
CDR3nt: TGTGCCAACAGACGTCTTTGGGGCCTGGAGTCAGATACGCAGTATTTT

abundance: few
j_gene: TRBJ2-1
d_gene: TRBD2
v_gene: TRBV7-9
len: 15
CDR3aa: CASSSGLAVYNEQFF
CDR3nt: TGTGCCAGCAGCTCCGGGCTAGCGGTGTACAATGAGCAGTTCTTC

abundance: -
j_gene: TRBJ2-5
d_gene: -
v_gene: TRBV5-6
len: 13
CDR3aa: CVRSFSPQETQYF
CDR3nt: TGTGTCAGGAGCTTTTCCCCTCAAGAGACCCAGTACTTC

abundance: few
j_gene: TRBJ2-7
d_gene: TRBD2
v_gene: TRBV4-2
len: 16
CDR3aa: CVSSQDIGGASYEQYF
CDR3nt: TGTGTCAGCAGCCAAGATATCGGGGGGGCTTCCTACGAGCAGTACTTC

abundance: -
j_gene: TRBJ1-5
d_gene: TRBD1
v_gene: TRBV20-1
len: 14
CDR3aa: CSARVRDRDQRQRF
CDR3nt: TGCAGTGCTCGAGTCCGGGACAGGGATCAGCGCCAGCGTTTT

abundance: -
j_gene: TRBJ2-5
d_gene: -
v_gene: TRBV11-3
len: 13
CDR3aa: CTGSFTGEETQYF
CDR3nt: TGTACCGGCAGCTTTACCGGGGAAGAGACTCAGTACTTC

abundance: -
j_gene: TRBJ1-1
d_gene: TRBD1
v_gene: TRBV4-3
len: 15
CDR3aa: CASSLNGGRGAGAFF
CDR3nt: TGCGCCAGCAGCCTAAATGGGGGCAGGGGGGCTGGGGCTTTCTTT

abundance: -
j_gene: TRBJ2-2
d_gene: TRBD2
v_gene: TRBV20-1
len: 16
CDR3aa: CNARGISGGDTGELFF
CDR3nt: TGCAATGCTAGGGGGATTAGCGGGGGAGACACTGGGGAGCTGTTTTTT

abundance: many
j_gene: TRBJ2-1
d_gene: -
v_gene: TRBV20-1
len: 14
CDR3aa: CSARAQASYNEQFF
CDR3nt: TGCAGTGCTAGAGCCCAAGCGTCCTACAATGAGCAGTTCTTC

abundance: few
j_gene: TRBJ2-5
d_gene: TRBD2
v_gene: TRBV4-2
len: 18
CDR3aa: CAGSQDLRAGGTQETQYF
CDR3nt: TGTGCCGGCAGTCAAGATCTACGGGCGGGGGGAACCCAAGAGACCCAGTACTTC

abundance: -
j_gene: TRBJ2-1
d_gene: TRBD2
v_gene: TRBV20-1
len: 15
CDR3aa: CSTNPTSWRTNGQCF
CDR3nt: TGCAGTACTAACCCGACTAGCTGGAGGACCAATGGGCAGTGCTTC

abundance: -
j_gene: TRBJ2-7
d_gene: TRBD2
v_gene: TRBV5-5
len: 15
CDR3aa: CVSGLWVFRGDEQYF
CDR3nt: TGTGTCAGCGGCTTGTGGGTGTTCCGGGGGGACGAGCAGTACTTC

abundance: -
j_gene: TRBJ1-1
d_gene: -
v_gene: TRBV11-3
len: 16
CDR3aa: CASNPTPGQLNTEAFF
CDR3nt: TGTGCCAGTAACCCTACCCCGGGGCAACTGAACACTGAAGCTTTCTTT

abundance: -
j_gene: TRBJ2-1
d_gene: -
v_gene: TRBV10-2
len: 12
CDR3aa: CASSEGGTGAFF
CDR3nt: TGCGCCAGCAGTGAGGGGGGGACTGGGGCATTCTTC

abundance: -
j_gene: TRBJ1-3
d_gene: -
v_gene: TRBV7-3
len: 15
CDR3aa: CACSLSGCFGNTIYF
CDR3nt: TGTGCCTGCAGCTTATCAGGGTGCTTCGGAAATACCATATATTTT

abundance: -
j_gene: TRBJ2-2
d_gene: TRBD1
v_gene: TRBV12-3/TRBV12-4
len: 16
CDR3aa: CARRLGQGRRDGELFF
CDR3nt: TGTGCCAGGAGATTGGGACAGGGTAGACGGGACGGGGAGCTGTTTTTT

abundance: -
j_gene: TRBJ1-1
d_gene: TRBD1
v_gene: TRBV7-9
len: 15
CDR3aa: CASSSTGQEGTEAFF
CDR3nt: TGTGCCAGCAGCTCCACCGGACAGGAAGGTACTGAAGCCTTCTTT

abundance: -
j_gene: TRBJ1-5
d_gene: -
v_gene: TRBV20-1
len: 15
CDR3aa: CSALRVGEGIKAHHF
CDR3nt: -

abundance: -
j_gene: TRBJ2-7
d_gene: -
v_gene: TRBV6-5
len: 15
CDR3aa: CDSGYTPASSYEQYF
CDR3nt: TGTGACAGCGGTTACACGCCCGCAAGCTCCTACGAGCAGTATTTC

abundance: -
j_gene: TRBJ2-1
d_gene: -
v_gene: TRBV9
len: 17
CDR3aa: CASCVEVRAGDGNEQSF
CDR3nt: TGTGCCAGCTGCGTAGAAGTTAGGGCAGGAGACGGAAATGAGCAGTCCTTC

abundance: -
j_gene: TRBJ2-4
d_gene: TRBD2
v_gene: TRBV20-1
len: 16
CDR3aa: CSAKDLSGGTKNIQYF
CDR3nt: TGCAGTGCTAAAGATTTAAGCGGGGGCACCAAAAACATTCAGTACTTC

abundance: -
j_gene: TRBJ2-1
d_gene: TRBD2
v_gene: TRBV5-5
len: 16
CDR3aa: CASKPPGTRYDNERFF
CDR3nt: TGTGCCAGCAAACCCCCCGGGACTAGGTATGACAATGAGCGGTTCTTC

abundance: once
j_gene: TRBJ2-6
d_gene: -
v_gene: TRBV11-2
len: 14
CDR3aa: CASSPIYGANVMTF
CDR3nt: TGTGCCAGCAGTCCTATTTATGGAGCCAACGTCATGACTTTC

abundance: -
j_gene: TRBJ2-7
d_gene: -
v_gene: TRBV20-1
len: 12
CDR3aa: CNASAVSYEQYF
CDR3nt: TGCAATGCTAGTGCGGTCTCCTATGAGCAGTACTTC

abundance: -
j_gene: TRBJ2-1
d_gene: TRBD2
v_gene: TRBV4-1
len: 17
CDR3aa: CASRPLGTSGLYNEQLF
CDR3nt: TGCGCCAGCAGACCATTAGGGACTAGCGGGCTCTACAATGAGCAGTTATTC

abundance: -
j_gene: TRBJ2-1
d_gene: -
v_gene: TRBV7-3
len: 13
CDR3aa: CAGSLTWVDEQFF
CDR3nt: TGTGCCGGCAGCTTAACATGGGTGGATGAGCAGTTCTTC

abundance: -
j_gene: TRBJ2-3
d_gene: TRBD1
v_gene: TRBV29-1
len: 12
CDR3aa: CGLGQGADTQYF
CDR3nt: TGCGGCCTGGGACAGGGAGCAGATACGCAGTATTTT

abundance: -
j_gene: TRBJ2-5
d_gene: -
v_gene: TRBV20-1
len: 14
CDR3aa: CTARLSLTSETQYF
CDR3nt: TGTACTGCTAGACTCTCCCTCACCTCGGAGACCCAGTACTTC

abundance: once
j_gene: TRBJ2-5
d_gene: -
v_gene: TRBV20-1
len: 14
CDR3aa: CSARFALTAETQYF
CDR3nt: TGCAGTGCTAGATTCGCCCTCACCGCGGAGACCCAGTACTTC

abundance: -
j_gene: TRBJ1-5
d_gene: -
v_gene: TRBV5-8
len: 14
CDR3aa: CASSLVGYNEPQHF
CDR3nt: TGTGCCAGCAGCTTGGTTGGGTACAATGAGCCCCAGCATTTT

abundance: -
j_gene: TRBJ1-1
d_gene: -
v_gene: TRBV11-3
len: 14
CDR3aa: CASSSHRRHTEASF
CDR3nt: TGTGCCAGCAGCTCGCACCGACGGCACACTGAAGCTTCCTTT

abundance: many
j_gene: TRBJ2-7
d_gene: -
v_gene: TRBV20-1
len: 14
CDR3aa: CSAIPPQGIYEQYF
CDR3nt: TGCAGTGCTATCCCCCCCCAGGGGATCTACGAGCAGTACTTC

abundance: -
j_gene: TRBJ2-7
d_gene: -
v_gene: TRBV30
len: 13
CDR3aa: CAWSGDGQYEQYF
CDR3nt: TGTGCCTGGAGTGGGGACGGCCAATACGAGCAGTACTTC

abundance: -
j_gene: TRBJ1-6
d_gene: -
v_gene: TRBV7-2
len: 15
CDR3aa: CVSSLVRQNNSPLHF
CDR3nt: TGTGTCAGCAGCTTGGTCAGGCAGAATAATTCACCCCTCCACTTT

abundance: -
j_gene: TRBJ1-2
d_gene: -
v_gene: TRBV4-1
len: 15
CDR3aa: CDTSQGRGLNYGYTF
CDR3nt: TGCGACACCAGCCAAGGCCGGGGACTTAACTATGGCTACACCTTC

abundance: -
j_gene: TRBJ2-6
d_gene: TRBD1
v_gene: TRBV11-2
len: 19
CDR3aa: CASSLVPKDRPSGATVLAF
CDR3nt: TGTGCCAGCAGCTTAGTTCCAAAGGACAGGCCCTCTGGGGCAACCGTCCTGGCTTTC

abundance: -
j_gene: TRBJ1-5
d_gene: -
v_gene: TRBV20-1
len: 16
CDR3aa: CSAREKKGTNNQSQHF
CDR3nt: TGCAGTGCTAGAGAGAAGAAAGGGACGAACAATCAGTCTCAGCATTTT

abundance: -
j_gene: TRBJ1-1
d_gene: -
v_gene: TRBV5-6
len: 13
CDR3aa: CASSLLQGSQTFF
CDR3nt: TGTGCCAGCAGCTTACTTCAGGGCAGTCAAACTTTCTTT